This is a list of T cell receptor beta chains from one sample in a study of blood T cell repertoires in COVID-19. Libraries were prepared by immunoSEQ multiplex PCR; TCRdb keeps only in-frame clonotypes and omits some of them. The repertoire has over 120,000 clones, 76% of them found once; the top ten carry 3.5% to 5.5%. Sequenced sample: peripheral blood. The receptor set was obtained from an elderly woman with active or convalescent COVID-19. Both conserved end residues are part of each CDR3.

j_gene,v_gene,CDR3aa
TRBJ1-1,TRBV5-1,CASSPRRGGVLENTEAFF
TRBJ1-4,TRBV7-2,CASSLTGTGLEKLFF
TRBJ2-1,TRBV9,CASSAGGDSYNEQFF
TRBJ1-2,TRBV30,CAWTPQGADYTF
TRBJ1-1,TRBV23-1,CASSPDRQGDTEAFF
TRBJ2-3,TRBV23-1,CASSPRPRGAETDTQYF
TRBJ1-5,TRBV7-8,CASRDGQGSNQPQHF
TRBJ2-2,TRBV14,CASSLAGTGELFF
TRBJ2-3,TRBV10-3,CATGSSGGADTQYF
TRBJ2-3,TRBV28,CASSSEFRSQSTDTQYF
TRBJ1-1,TRBV5-1,CASRKGATEAFF
TRBJ2-7,TRBV19,CASSTGQGAPSEQYF
TRBJ2-1,TRBV2,CASSVDGQGFGNEQFF
TRBJ1-6,TRBV19,CASSASANSPLHF
TRBJ1-5,TRBV27,CASRDTGGGQPQHF
TRBJ1-3,TRBV18,CASSPSPLGNTIYF
TRBJ2-5,TRBV5-1,CASSGSLETQYF
TRBJ1-1,TRBV27,CASARDRTRTEAFF
TRBJ2-2,TRBV4-1,CASSLLRTPRTGELFF
TRBJ1-5,TRBV19,CASGDRVNQPQHF
TRBJ1-2,TRBV5-1,CASSLVPPGTGYTF
TRBJ1-1,TRBV18,CASSPPPGTEAFF
TRBJ1-6,TRBV27,CASSLGAMNSPLHF
TRBJ2-3,TRBV9,CASSFSGGEDTQYF
TRBJ1-3,TRBV6-1,CASSEPRRSSGNTIYF
TRBJ2-3,TRBV7-2,CASSLVGGWADTQYF
TRBJ1-3,TRBV5-1,CASSSGGSGNTIYF
TRBJ2-1,TRBV24-1,CATSALTGTQFF
TRBJ1-2,TRBV14,CASSQLRLDGYTF
TRBJ2-7,TRBV28,CASSITYEQYF
TRBJ1-1,TRBV5-1,CASSLQALGGITEAFF
TRBJ1-6,TRBV19,CASSIGVKNSPLHF
TRBJ1-5,TRBV18,CASSSGTGGNNQPQHF
TRBJ1-2,TRBV5-1,CASSVTGDGYTF
TRBJ1-6,TRBV30,CAWSVLRTGGSDTLHF
TRBJ2-7,TRBV7-2,CASSLDSSYEQYF
TRBJ2-1,TRBV5-6,CASSSLWAENNEQFF
TRBJ2-3,TRBV30,CAWSTTLGTQYF
TRBJ1-1,TRBV18,CASSQNRVVDTEAFF
TRBJ1-3,TRBV5-1,CASSLGGFPGTSSGNTIYF
TRBJ1-5,TRBV5-1,CASSLTGPNQPQHF
TRBJ2-7,TRBV19,CASSRGTGGFEQYF
TRBJ2-1,TRBV4-2,CASSQEPHRGGGNEQFF
TRBJ1-2,TRBV3-1/TRBV3-2,CASSHRDRSGYTF
TRBJ2-1,TRBV11-2,CASSLDPRGNNEQFF
TRBJ1-5,TRBV2,CASSGQTTNQPQHF
TRBJ1-4,TRBV7-9,CASSSGRKGSTNEKLFF
TRBJ1-6,TRBV28,CASSLRQGARNSPLHF
TRBJ2-3,TRBV15,CATSRDAGFPGHSGTDTQYF
TRBJ1-1,TRBV6-6,CASSSQMNTEAFF
TRBJ2-5,TRBV6-5,CASSYSRQGEETQYF
TRBJ1-3,TRBV28,CASSLLGGSTGNTIYF
TRBJ1-2,TRBV4-2,CASSLNRAGGGYTF
TRBJ1-2,TRBV7-3,CASSALGQGGYYGYTF
TRBJ1-1,TRBV10-3,CAIRRDRGTEAFF